Listed below are T cell receptor beta chains from one sample, sequenced in a study of T cells in Graves' hyperthyroidism and ophthalmopathy. Each CDR3 protein is one row after TCRdb ran MiXCR on the multiplex PCR reads. The table lists approximately 630,000 distinct CDR3 sequences, about 17% of them singletons, with about 3.8% in the top ten. Input material: blood. Source of these receptors: a woman aged 25 to 39 with Graves' hyperthyroidism. Both conserved end residues are part of each CDR3. A D gene is named only where the DNA matches it firmly. Part of the rows lack a size; the others show once, few, many or a class for expanded clones.

few,NA,TRBV30,TRBJ2-3,CAWSVPAGTDTQYF,TGTGCCTGGAGTGTCCCCGCAGGCACAGATACGCAGTATTTT
many,NA,TRBV11-2,TRBJ2-1,CASSLDNADEQFF,TGTGCCAGCAGCTTAGATAACGCCGATGAGCAGTTCTTC
few,TRBD2,TRBV7-9,TRBJ2-2,CASSLGGWGGPNTGELFF,TGTGCCAGCAGCTTAGGTGGCTGGGGGGGACCGAACACCGGGGAGCTGTTTTTT
many,NA,TRBV7-2,TRBJ2-7,CASSLGGGRPSYEQYF,TGTGCCAGCAGCTTAGGGGGGGGCAGGCCCTCCTACGAGCAGTACTTC
many,NA,TRBV5-1,TRBJ2-3,CASDSGTGRTDTQYF,TGCGCCAGCGACTCCGGAACAGGGCGCACAGATACGCAGTATTTT
NA,NA,TRBV19,TRBJ1-5,CASSIAGEGNQPQHF,TGTGCCAGTAGTATCGCAGGGGAGGGCAATCAGCCCCAGCATTTT
few,NA,TRBV20-1,TRBJ2-1,CSARDHQVNDRLSYNEQFF,TGCAGTGCTAGGGATCATCAAGTAAACGACCGACTCTCCTACAATGAGCAGTTCTTC
many,TRBD2,TRBV6-2/TRBV6-3,TRBJ2-7,CASSYSRTSTYEQYF,TGTGCCAGCAGTTACTCGCGGACTAGTACCTACGAGCAGTACTTC
many,NA,TRBV9,TRBJ1-2,CASSVGGGDYGYTF,TGTGCCAGCAGCGTAGGCGGGGGGGACTATGGCTACACCTTC
NA,NA,TRBV6-1,TRBJ1-2,CASSRTLVTNYGYTF,TGTGCCAGCAGTCGAACTCTCGTAACTAACTATGGCTACACCTTC
NA,TRBD2,TRBV28,TRBJ2-1,CASSQLAGFSSNEQFF,TGTGCCAGCAGCCAACTAGCGGGTTTTTCCTCCAATGAGCAGTTCTTC
few,NA,TRBV27,TRBJ2-3,CASSLGRDRPDTQYF,TGTGCCAGCAGTTTAGGGCGGGACCGACCAGATACGCAGTATTTT
many,NA,TRBV12-3/TRBV12-4,TRBJ2-2,CASSLALSGSDTGELFF,TGTGCCAGCAGTTTAGCGCTAAGTGGGAGTGACACCGGGGAGCTGTTTTTT
many,NA,TRBV19,TRBJ2-2,CASSQGSGDYTGELFF,TGTGCCAGTAGCCAAGGATCCGGGGATTACACCGGGGAGCTGTTTTTT
many,NA,TRBV15,TRBJ2-1,CATSREAQGGSYNEQFF,TGTGCCACCAGCAGAGAGGCCCAGGGTGGAAGTTACAATGAGCAGTTCTTC